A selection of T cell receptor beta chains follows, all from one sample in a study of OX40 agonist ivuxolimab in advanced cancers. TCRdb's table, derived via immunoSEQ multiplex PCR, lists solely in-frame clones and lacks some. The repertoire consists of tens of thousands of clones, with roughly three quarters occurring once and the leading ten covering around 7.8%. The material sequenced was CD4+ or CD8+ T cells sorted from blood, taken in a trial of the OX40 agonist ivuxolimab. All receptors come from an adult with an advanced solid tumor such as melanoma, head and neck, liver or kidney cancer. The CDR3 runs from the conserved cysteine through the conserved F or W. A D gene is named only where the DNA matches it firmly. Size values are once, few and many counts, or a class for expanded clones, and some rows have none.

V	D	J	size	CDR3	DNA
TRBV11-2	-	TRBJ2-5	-	CASSSGYGQETQYF	TGTGCCAGCAGCTCGGGGTACGGGCAAGAGACCCAGTACTTC
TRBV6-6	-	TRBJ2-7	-	CASSYGAAKGEQYF	TGTGCCAGCAGTTACGGCGCCGCCAAGGGAGAGCAGTACTTC
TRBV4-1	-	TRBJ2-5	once	CASSQDLRILTQYF	TGCGCCAGCAGCCAAGATCTAAGGATCTTGACCCAGTACTTC
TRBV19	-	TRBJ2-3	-	CASTVPEGTDTQYF	TGTGCCAGTACGGTTCCTGAGGGAACAGATACGCAGTATTTT
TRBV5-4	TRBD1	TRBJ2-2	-	CASSLRTGNTGELFF	TGTGCCAGCAGCTTGAGGACAGGCAACACCGGGGAGCTGTTTTTT
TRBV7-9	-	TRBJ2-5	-	CASSPPGTGETQYF	TGTGCCAGCAGCCCTCCCGGGACCGGAGAGACCCAGTACTTC
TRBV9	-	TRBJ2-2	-	CASSVDRENTGELFF	TGTGCCAGCAGCGTAGACAGGGAGAACACCGGGGAGCTGTTTTTT
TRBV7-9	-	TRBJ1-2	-	CASSPGSRYGYTF	TGTGCCAGCAGCCCGGGTAGTAGGTATGGCTACACCTTC
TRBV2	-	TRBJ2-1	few	CASTYYNNEQFF	TGTGCCAGCACCTACTACAACAATGAGCAGTTCTTC
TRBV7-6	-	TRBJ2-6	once	CASSGGQRDTSGANVLTF	TGTGCCAGCAGCGGTGGACAGAGGGACACCTCTGGGGCCAACGTCCTGACTTTC
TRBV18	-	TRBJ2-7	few	CASSPRKSPISYEQYF	TGTGCCAGCTCACCACGGAAGAGCCCTATCTCCTACGAGCAGTACTTC